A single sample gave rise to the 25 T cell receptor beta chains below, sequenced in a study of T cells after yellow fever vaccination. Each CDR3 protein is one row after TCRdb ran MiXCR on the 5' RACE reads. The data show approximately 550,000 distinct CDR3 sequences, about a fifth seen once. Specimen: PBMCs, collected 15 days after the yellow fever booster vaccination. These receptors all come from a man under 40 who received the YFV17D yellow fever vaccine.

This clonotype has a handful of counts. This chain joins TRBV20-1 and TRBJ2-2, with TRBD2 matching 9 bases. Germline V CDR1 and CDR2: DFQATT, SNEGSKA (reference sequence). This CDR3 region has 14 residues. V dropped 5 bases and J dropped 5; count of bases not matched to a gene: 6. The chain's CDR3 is CSARTSGLTGELFF. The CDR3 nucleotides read TGCAGTGCTCGAACTAGCGGGCTAACCGGGGAGCTGTTTTTT.

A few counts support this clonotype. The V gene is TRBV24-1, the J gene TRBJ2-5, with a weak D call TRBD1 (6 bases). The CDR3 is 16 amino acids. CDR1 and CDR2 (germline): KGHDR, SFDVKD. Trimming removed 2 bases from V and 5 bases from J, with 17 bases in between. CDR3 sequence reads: CATSDSATGSWETQYF. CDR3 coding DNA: TGTGCCACCAGTGATTCTGCCACAGGGAGTTGGGAGACCCAGTACTTC.

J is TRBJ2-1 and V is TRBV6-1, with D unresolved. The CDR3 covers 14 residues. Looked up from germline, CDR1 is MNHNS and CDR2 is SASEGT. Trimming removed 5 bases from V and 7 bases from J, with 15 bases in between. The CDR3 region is CASSRFSQTNEQFF. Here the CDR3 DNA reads TGTGCCAGCAGTCGGTTCAGCCAGACGAATGAGCAGTTCTTC.

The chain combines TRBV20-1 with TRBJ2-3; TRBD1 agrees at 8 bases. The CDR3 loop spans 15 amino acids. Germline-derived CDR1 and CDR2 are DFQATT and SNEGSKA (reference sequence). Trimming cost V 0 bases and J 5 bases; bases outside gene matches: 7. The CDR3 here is CSARDAGGAVDTQYF. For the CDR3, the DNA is TGCAGTGCTAGAGATGCAGGGGGCGCGGTAGATACGCAGTATTTT.

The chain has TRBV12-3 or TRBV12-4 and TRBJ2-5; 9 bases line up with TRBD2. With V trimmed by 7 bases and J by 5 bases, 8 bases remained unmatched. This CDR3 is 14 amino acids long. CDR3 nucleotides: TGTGCCAGCAACCCCGGGACTAGCTCGGAGACCCAGTACTTC. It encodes CASNPGTSSETQYF.

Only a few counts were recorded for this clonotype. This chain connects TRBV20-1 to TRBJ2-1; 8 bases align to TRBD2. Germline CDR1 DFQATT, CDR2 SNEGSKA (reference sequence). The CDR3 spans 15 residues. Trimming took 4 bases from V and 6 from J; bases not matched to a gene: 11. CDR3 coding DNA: TGCAGTGCTACGGAGAGCGGGAGAGTGCTCAATGAGCAGTTCTTC. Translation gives CSATESGRVLNEQFF.

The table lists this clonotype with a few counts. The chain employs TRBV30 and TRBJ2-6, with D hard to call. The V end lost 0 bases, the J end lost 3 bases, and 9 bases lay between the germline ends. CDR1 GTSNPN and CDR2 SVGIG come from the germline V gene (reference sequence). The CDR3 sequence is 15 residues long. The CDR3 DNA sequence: TGTGCCTGGAGTGTTTCTTCACTTGGGGCCAACGTCCTGACTTTC. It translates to CAWSVSSLGANVLTF.

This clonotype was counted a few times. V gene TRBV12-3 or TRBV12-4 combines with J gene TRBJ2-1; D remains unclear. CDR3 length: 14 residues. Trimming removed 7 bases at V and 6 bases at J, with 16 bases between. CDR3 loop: CASTRLGSINEQFF. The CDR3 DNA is TGTGCCAGCACCCGCCTCGGATCCATCAATGAGCAGTTCTTC.

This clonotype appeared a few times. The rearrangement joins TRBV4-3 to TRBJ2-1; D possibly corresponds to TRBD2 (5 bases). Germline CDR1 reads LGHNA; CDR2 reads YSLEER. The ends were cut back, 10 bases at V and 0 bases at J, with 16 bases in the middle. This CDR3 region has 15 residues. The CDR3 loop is CATASIGSSYNEQFF. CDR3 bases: TGCGCCACCGCGAGTATAGGGAGCTCCTACAATGAGCAGTTCTTC.

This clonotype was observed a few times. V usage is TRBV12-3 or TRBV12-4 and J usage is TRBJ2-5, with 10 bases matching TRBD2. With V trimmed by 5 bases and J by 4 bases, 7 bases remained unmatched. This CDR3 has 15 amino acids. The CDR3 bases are TGTGCCAGCAGTACTAGCGGGGAGGCTTCAGAGACCCAGTACTTC. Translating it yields CASSTSGEASETQYF.

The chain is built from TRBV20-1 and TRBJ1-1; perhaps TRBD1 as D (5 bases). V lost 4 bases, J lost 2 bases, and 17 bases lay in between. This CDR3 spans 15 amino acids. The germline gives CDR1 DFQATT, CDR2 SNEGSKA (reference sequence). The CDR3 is CSAKRGLRGNTEAFF. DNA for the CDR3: TGCAGTGCTAAAAGGGGACTCCGGGGAAACACTGAAGCTTTCTTT.

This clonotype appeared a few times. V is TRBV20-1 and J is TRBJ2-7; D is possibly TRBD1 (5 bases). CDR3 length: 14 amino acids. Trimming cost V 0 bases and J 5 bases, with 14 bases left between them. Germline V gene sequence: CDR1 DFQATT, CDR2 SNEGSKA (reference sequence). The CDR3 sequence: CSARDRSRVHEQYF. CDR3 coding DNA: TGCAGTGCTAGAGATAGAAGCAGGGTCCACGAGCAGTACTTC.

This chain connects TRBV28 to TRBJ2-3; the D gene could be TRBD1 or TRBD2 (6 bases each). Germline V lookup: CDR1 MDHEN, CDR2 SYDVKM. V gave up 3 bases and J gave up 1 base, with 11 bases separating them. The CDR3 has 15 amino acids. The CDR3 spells CASSFWGARTDTQYF. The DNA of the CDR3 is TGTGCCAGCAGTTTTTGGGGGGCCCGCACAGATACGCAGTATTTT.

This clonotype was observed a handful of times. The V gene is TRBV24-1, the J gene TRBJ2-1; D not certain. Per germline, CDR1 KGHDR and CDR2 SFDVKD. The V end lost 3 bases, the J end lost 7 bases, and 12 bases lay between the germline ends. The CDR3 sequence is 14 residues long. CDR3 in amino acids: CATSDPASENEQFF. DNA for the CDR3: TGTGCCACCAGTGATCCGGCTTCGGAAAATGAGCAGTTCTTC.

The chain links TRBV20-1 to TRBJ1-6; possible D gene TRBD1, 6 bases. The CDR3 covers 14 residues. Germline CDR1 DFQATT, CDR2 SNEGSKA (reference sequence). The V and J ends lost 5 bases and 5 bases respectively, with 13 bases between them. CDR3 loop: CSAPRTDNNSPLHF. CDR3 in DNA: TGCAGTGCTCCGCGGACAGATAATAATTCACCCCTCCACTTT.

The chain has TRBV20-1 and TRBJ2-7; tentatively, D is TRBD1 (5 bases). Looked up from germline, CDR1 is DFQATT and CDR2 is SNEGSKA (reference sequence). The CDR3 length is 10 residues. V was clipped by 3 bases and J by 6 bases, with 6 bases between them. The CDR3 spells CSASRGEQYF. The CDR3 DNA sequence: TGCAGTGCTAGTAGGGGCGAGCAGTACTTC.

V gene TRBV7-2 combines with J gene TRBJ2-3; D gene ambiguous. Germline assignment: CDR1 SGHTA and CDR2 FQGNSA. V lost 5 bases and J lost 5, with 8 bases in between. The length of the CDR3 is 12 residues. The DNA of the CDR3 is TGTGCCAGCAGCGCCCTGAGAGATACGCAGTATTTT. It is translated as CASSALRDTQYF.

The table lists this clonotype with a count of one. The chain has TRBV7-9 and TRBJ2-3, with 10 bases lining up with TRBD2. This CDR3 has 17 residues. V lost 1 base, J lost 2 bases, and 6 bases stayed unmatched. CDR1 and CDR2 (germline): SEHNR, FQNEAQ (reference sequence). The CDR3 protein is CASSLGGTSASTDTQYF. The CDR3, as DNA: TGTGCCAGCAGCTTAGGTGGGACTAGCGCGTCCACAGATACGCAGTATTTT.

The CDR3 sequence: CASSSISTDTQYF. The CDR3 nucleotides read TGTGCCAGCAGCTCTATATCCACAGATACGCAGTATTTT. The rearrangement links TRBV7-9 to TRBJ2-3; no definite D call. The germline gives CDR1 SEHNR, CDR2 FQNEAQ (reference sequence). Trimming stripped 4 bases from V and 2 bases from J, with 7 bases between. The CDR3 loop spans 13 amino acids.

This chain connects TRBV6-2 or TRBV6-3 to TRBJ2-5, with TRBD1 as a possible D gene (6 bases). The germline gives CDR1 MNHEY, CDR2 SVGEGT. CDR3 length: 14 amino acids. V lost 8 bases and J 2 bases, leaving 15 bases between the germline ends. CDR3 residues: CASRMDSYQETQYF. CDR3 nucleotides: TGTGCCAGCCGTATGGACAGTTATCAAGAGACCCAGTACTTC.

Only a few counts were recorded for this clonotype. Written as DNA, the CDR3 is TGTGCCAGCACCAGGGACAGGGTCACCTACGAGCAGTACTTC. As protein: CASTRDRVTYEQYF. The gene calls are TRBV27 and TRBJ2-7, with TRBD1 matching 9 bases. The V gene's germline CDR1 is MNHEY and CDR2 SMNVEV (reference sequence). Trimming removed 7 bases from V and 2 bases from J; junction bases left unmatched: 6. The CDR3 spans 14 residues.

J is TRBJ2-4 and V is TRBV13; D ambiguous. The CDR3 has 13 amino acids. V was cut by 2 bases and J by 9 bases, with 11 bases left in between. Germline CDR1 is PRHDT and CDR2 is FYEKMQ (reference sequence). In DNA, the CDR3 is TGTGCCAGCAGCTTAAAGGGTATAGGCATTCAGTACTTC. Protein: CASSLKGIGIQYF.

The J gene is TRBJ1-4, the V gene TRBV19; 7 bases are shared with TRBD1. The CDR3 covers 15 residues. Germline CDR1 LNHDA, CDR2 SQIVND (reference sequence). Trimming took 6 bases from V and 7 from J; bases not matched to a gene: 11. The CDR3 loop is CASRDPGTDGEKLFF. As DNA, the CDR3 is TGTGCCAGTAGGGACCCCGGGACAGACGGTGAAAAACTGTTTTTT.

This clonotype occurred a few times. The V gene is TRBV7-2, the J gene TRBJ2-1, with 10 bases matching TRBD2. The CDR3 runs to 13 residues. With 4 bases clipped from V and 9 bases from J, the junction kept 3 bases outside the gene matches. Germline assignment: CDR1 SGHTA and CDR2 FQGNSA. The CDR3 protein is CASSSSGRGEQFF. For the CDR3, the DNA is TGTGCCAGCAGCTCTAGCGGGAGAGGTGAGCAGTTCTTC.

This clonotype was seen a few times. The CDR3 coding sequence is TGTGCCAGCAGCCCTTTCAGGAGCTCCTACAATGAGCAGTTCTTC. Translated, it gives CASSPFRSSYNEQFF. The gene calls are TRBV11-2 and TRBJ2-1, with D uncertain. CDR3 length: 15 residues. V dropped 5 bases and J dropped 0 bases, with 11 bases sitting between them. The germline V gene has CDR1 SGHAT and CDR2 FQNNGV.